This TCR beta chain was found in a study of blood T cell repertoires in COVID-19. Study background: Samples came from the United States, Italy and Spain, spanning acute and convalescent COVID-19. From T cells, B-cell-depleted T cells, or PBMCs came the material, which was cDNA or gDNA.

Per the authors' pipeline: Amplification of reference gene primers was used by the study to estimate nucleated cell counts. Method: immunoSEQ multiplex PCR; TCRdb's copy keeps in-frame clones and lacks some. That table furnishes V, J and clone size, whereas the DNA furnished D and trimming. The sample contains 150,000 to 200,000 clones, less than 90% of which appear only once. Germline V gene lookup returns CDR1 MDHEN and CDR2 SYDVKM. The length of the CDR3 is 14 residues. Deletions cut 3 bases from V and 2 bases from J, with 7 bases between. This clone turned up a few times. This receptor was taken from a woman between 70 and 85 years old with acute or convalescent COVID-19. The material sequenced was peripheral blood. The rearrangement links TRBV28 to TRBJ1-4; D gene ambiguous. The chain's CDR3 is CASSLSPTNEKLFF. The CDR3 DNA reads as TGTGCCAGCAGTTTGTCCCCTACTAATGAAAAACTGTTTTTT.